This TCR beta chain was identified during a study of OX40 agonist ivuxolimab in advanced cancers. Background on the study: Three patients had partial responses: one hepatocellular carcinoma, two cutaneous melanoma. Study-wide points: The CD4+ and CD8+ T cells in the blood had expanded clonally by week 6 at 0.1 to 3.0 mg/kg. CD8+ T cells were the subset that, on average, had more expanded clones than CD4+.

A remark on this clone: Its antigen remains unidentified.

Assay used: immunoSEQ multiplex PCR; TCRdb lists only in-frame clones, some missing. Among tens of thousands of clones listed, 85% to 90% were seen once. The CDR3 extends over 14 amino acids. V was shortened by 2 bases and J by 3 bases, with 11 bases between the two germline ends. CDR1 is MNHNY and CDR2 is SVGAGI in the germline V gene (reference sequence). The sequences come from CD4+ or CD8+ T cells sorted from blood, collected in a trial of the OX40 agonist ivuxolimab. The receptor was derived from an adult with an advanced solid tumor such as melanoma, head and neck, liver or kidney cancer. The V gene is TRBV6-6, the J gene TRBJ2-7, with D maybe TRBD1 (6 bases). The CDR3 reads CASSYGTRDYEQYF. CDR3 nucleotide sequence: TGTGCCAGCAGTTACGGGACAAGAGACTACGAGCAGTACTTC.